One and the same sample provided the 27 T cell receptor beta chains below, sequenced in a study of blood T cell repertoires in COVID-19. Produced via immunoSEQ multiplex PCR; TCRdb's table is partial and in-frame only. Here the sample spans under 130,000 clones, approximately 90% being singletons. Sequenced material: peripheral blood. These receptors were obtained from a woman older than 75 with acute or convalescent COVID-19.

The genes are TRBV29-1 and TRBJ2-7; no clear D. Germline V gives CDR1 SQVTM, CDR2 ANQGSEA. Trimming pared 7 bases from V and 3 bases from J, leaving 16 bases between. The CDR3 is made up of 13 amino acids. The CDR3 DNA reads TGCAGCGCCCAGGATATCACCAACTACGAGCAGTACTTC. Encoded protein: CSAQDITNYEQYF.

About this clone itself: The identical CDR3 is also encoded by other nucleotide sequences in the sample. This rearrangement joins TRBV9 to TRBJ1-1; 7 bases agree with TRBD1. The CDR3 is 14 amino acids. Trimming at V came to 7 bases and at J to 2 bases, leaving 8 bases not matched to a gene. CDR1 and CDR2 from the germline V gene are SGDLS and YYNGEE. The CDR3 nucleotides read TGTGCCAGCTCCGCGGGACAGATCAACACTGAAGCTTTCTTT. Its protein is CASSAGQINTEAFF.

This chain uses TRBV29-1 with TRBJ2-7; TRBD2 agrees at 10 bases. V gave up 4 bases and J gave up 1 base; unmatched junction bases: 1. This CDR3 has 13 residues. CDR1 SQVTM and CDR2 ANQGSEA come from the germline V gene. The CDR3 region has the DNA TGCAGCGTTGTAGCGGGGGGTTCCTACGAGCAGTACTTC. Translated: CSVVAGGSYEQYF.

J is TRBJ1-4 and V is TRBV10-3; D gene unclear. Trimming took 8 bases from V and 5 from J, leaving 9 bases between them. This CDR3 is built from 12 residues. Germline V gene sequence: CDR1 ENHRY, CDR2 SYGVKD. DNA of the CDR3: TGTGCCATCGGGAGGGAGAATGAAAAACTGTTTTTT. Its protein product is CAIGRENEKLFF.

This clone appeared a single time. CDR3 protein: CASSFTGREDTQYF. The CDR3 region has the DNA TGTGCCAGCAGTTTTACAGGGAGAGAAGATACGCAGTATTTT. The chain uses TRBV2 and TRBJ2-3; D perhaps matches TRBD1 (6 bases). Per germline, CDR1 SNHLY and CDR2 FYNNEI. This CDR3 contains 14 residues. Trimming pared 5 bases from V and 5 bases from J, leaving 14 bases between.

The CDR3 DNA sequence: TGTGCCAGTAGTATGGGCGGGGGGGCGAATGAGCAGTTCTTC. It specifies CASSMGGGANEQFF. The chain combines TRBV19 with TRBJ2-1; TRBD2 aligns across 9 bases. CDR3 length: 14 amino acids. Germline CDR1 and CDR2: LNHDA and SQIVND (reference sequence). V was pared by 3 bases and J by 7 bases, with 4 bases of the junction left unmatched.

The rearrangement joins TRBV4-3 to TRBJ2-2, with D uncertain. There are 14 residues in the CDR3. CDR1 is LGHNA and CDR2 is YSLEER in the germline V gene. The germline V and J ends were trimmed by 2 bases and 5 bases, with 9 bases remaining between them. The CDR3 DNA reads as TGCGCCAGCAGCCAAAACCCTCGGACCGGGGAGCTGTTTTTT. This codes for CASSQNPRTGELFF.

J is TRBJ1-2 and V is TRBV5-1, with D hard to call. Germline-derived CDR1 and CDR2 are SGHRS and YFSETQ. This CDR3 is 13 amino acids long. V was cut by 3 bases and J by 4 bases, with 10 bases left in between. The CDR3 is CASSSADRYGYTF. The CDR3 DNA follows: TGCGCCAGCAGCTCCGCGGATCGCTATGGCTACACCTTC.

The J gene is TRBJ1-1, the V gene TRBV29-1; D call uncertain. V lost 4 bases, J lost 0 bases, and 12 bases lay in between. Looked up from germline, CDR1 is SQVTM and CDR2 is ANQGSEA. CDR3 size: 14 residues. The CDR3 DNA follows: TGCAGCGTTGGGGCCATGGGCTTGAACACTGAAGCTTTCTTT. Its protein is CSVGAMGLNTEAFF.

The gene calls are TRBV20-1 and TRBJ1-3; possibly TRBD1 for D (5 bases). CDR1 is DFQATT, CDR2 SNEGSKA, per germline (reference sequence). CDR3 length: 14 amino acids. Trimming shortened V by 3 bases and J by 4 bases, and 13 bases separated the two germline ends. The CDR3 reads CSASVGTWGNTIYF. CDR3 sequence (DNA): TGCAGTGCTAGTGTGGGGACTTGGGGAAACACCATATATTTT.

This clone was observed a handful of times. The CDR3 loop is CASSYSPGQGVEQYF. The CDR3 region has the DNA TGTGCCAGCAGTTACTCTCCGGGACAGGGGGTCGAGCAGTACTTC. J is TRBJ2-7 and V is TRBV6-6; TRBD1 agrees at 11 bases. J lost 6 bases, V lost 0 bases, and 4 bases had no gene match. There are 15 residues in the CDR3. Germline V gene sequence: CDR1 MNHNY, CDR2 SVGAGI (reference sequence).

This clone was detected only a few times. The chain couples TRBV12-3 or TRBV12-4 to TRBJ1-1; 8 nucleotides agree with TRBD1. Germline trimming cut 10 bases from V and 2 bases from J; bases unmatched to any gene: 6. The CDR3 runs to 13 residues. The CDR3: CATRTGSNTEAFF. CDR3 sequence (DNA): TGTGCCACTAGGACAGGGTCCAACACTGAAGCTTTCTTT.

The rearrangement uses TRBV19 and TRBJ1-2; D unresolved. The germline V and J ends were trimmed by 7 bases and 7 bases, with 10 bases remaining between them. Germline lookup yields CDR1 LNHDA and CDR2 SQIVND (reference sequence). The CDR3 totals 11 residues. The CDR3 loop reads CASTSQFGYTF. For the CDR3, the DNA is TGTGCCAGTACCTCGCAGTTTGGCTACACCTTC.

As DNA, the CDR3 is TGTGCCTGGAGGCCCCAGGGAAATAATCACTACGAGCAGTACTTC. Translation: CAWRPQGNNHYEQYF. J is TRBJ2-7 and V is TRBV30; D might be TRBD1 (5 bases). Germline values: CDR1 GTSNPN, CDR2 SVGIG (reference sequence). V lost 3 bases and J lost 3, with 18 bases in between. This CDR3 is 15 amino acids long.

The rearrangement links TRBV5-5 to TRBJ2-7, with a weak D call TRBD1 (5 bases). V dropped 4 bases and J dropped 0 bases, with 8 bases sitting between them. The CDR3 contains 13 residues. Germline V CDR1 and CDR2: SGHKS, YYEKEE (reference sequence). The DNA for the CDR3 is TGTGCCAGCAGCCGACAGTACTCCTACGAGCAGTACTTC. Its translation is CASSRQYSYEQYF.

V is TRBV5-4 and J is TRBJ1-6; D remains unclear. CDR1 is SGHNT and CDR2 is YYREEE in the germline V gene (reference sequence). The V and J ends lost 0 bases and 5 bases respectively, with 6 bases between them. This CDR3 comprises 14 residues. CDR3 nucleotide sequence: TGTGCCAGCAGCTTGGGGCAGGATAATTCACCCCTCCACTTT. It specifies CASSLGQDNSPLHF.

The V call is TRBV7-6, the J call TRBJ2-1, with TRBD2 matching over 8 bases. In germline, CDR1 is SGHVS, CDR2 FNYEAQ. The CDR3 loop spans 17 amino acids. The ends lost 5 bases at V and 0 bases at J; junction bases unmatched: 9. CDR3 sequence (DNA): TGTGCCAGCAGCCCCGACCGGGGGACTAGCTCCTACAATGAGCAGTTCTTC. Residues: CASSPDRGTSSYNEQFF.

The V gene is TRBV4-1, the J gene TRBJ1-4; D is unresolved. The V and J ends lost 4 bases and 5 bases respectively, with 11 bases between them. The CDR3 loop spans 14 amino acids. Germline V CDR1 and CDR2: MGHRA, YSYEKL. CDR3 sequence (DNA): TGCGCCAGCAGCCCTTTCGAGACAAATGAAAAACTGTTTTTT. It yields the protein CASSPFETNEKLFF.

The DNA of the CDR3 is TGTGCCAGCAGCTTAGCCCAGGGGTACGCTTCACCCCTCCACTTT. Its protein product is CASSLAQGYASPLHF. The rearrangement links TRBV7-2 to TRBJ1-6; possibly TRBD1 for D (6 bases). V lost 0 bases, J lost 9 bases, and 12 bases lay in between. This CDR3 contains 15 residues. Germline V CDR1 and CDR2: SGHTA, FQGNSA.

This chain joins TRBV7-9 and TRBJ2-1, with D unresolved. Deletions cut 2 bases from V and 8 bases from J, with 16 bases between. Germline-derived CDR1 and CDR2 are SEHNR and FQNEAQ (reference sequence). The CDR3 contains 15 residues. The CDR3 DNA reads TGTGCCAGCAGCTTAAACTTCCCGGGTAATGATGAGCAGTTCTTC. As protein: CASSLNFPGNDEQFF.

The genes are TRBV7-3 and TRBJ2-2; 7 bases line up with TRBD1. V gave up 6 bases and J gave up 1 base; unmatched junction bases: 5. Germline lookup yields CDR1 SGHTA and CDR2 FQGTGA. The CDR3 loop spans 15 amino acids. The CDR3 region is CASRTGTENTGELFF. CDR3 nucleotide sequence: TGTGCCAGCAGAACCGGGACAGAGAACACCGGGGAGCTGTTTTTT.

The chain employs TRBV29-1 and TRBJ1-1, with D perhaps TRBD1 (6 bases). CDR1 SQVTM and CDR2 ANQGSEA come from the germline V gene. The CDR3 loop spans 13 amino acids. Trimming cost V 6 bases and J 1 base, with 12 bases left between them. Here the CDR3 DNA reads TGCAGCGTAGGACAGCAGCGGAACACTGAAGCTTTCTTT. Encoded protein: CSVGQQRNTEAFF. The full variable domain, its missing parts supplied by reference TRBV29-1 and TRBJ1-1, is SAVISQKPSRDICQRGTSLTIQCQVDSQVTMMFWYRQQPGQSLTLIATANQGSEATYESGFVIDKFPISRPNLTFSTLTVSNMSPEDSSIYLCSVGQQRNTEAFFGQGTRLTVV.

The gene calls are TRBV28 and TRBJ2-2; a possible D gene is TRBD1 (6 bases). The CDR3 spans 14 residues. Germline V gene lookup returns CDR1 MDHEN and CDR2 SYDVKM. Trimming left V 6 bases short and J 5 bases short, with 13 bases between. The DNA for the CDR3 is TGTGCCAGCAGGACGTTAGGGGGAACCGGGGAGCTGTTTTTT. It is translated as CASRTLGGTGELFF.

The V and J genes are TRBV28 and TRBJ1-2; D is unresolved. V was pared by 2 bases and J by 4 bases, with 5 bases between. Germline lookup yields CDR1 MDHEN and CDR2 SYDVKM. The CDR3 has 12 residues. CDR3 bases: TGTGCCAGCAGTTTAGGCAGCTATGGCTACACCTTC. Its translation is CASSLGSYGYTF.

The V and J genes are TRBV2 and TRBJ1-6; D is undetermined. The V end was cut by 3 bases, the J end by 6 bases, with 12 bases between. This CDR3 contains 15 residues. CDR1 SNHLY and CDR2 FYNNEI come from the germline V gene. DNA of the CDR3: TGTGCCAGCAGTGAGACGGGGTCGGGTAATTCACCCCTCCACTTT. This sequence encodes CASSETGSGNSPLHF. Full variable domain (missing parts from reference TRBV2 and TRBJ1-6): EPEVTQTPSHQVTQMGQEVILRCVPISNHLYFYWYRQILGQKVEFLVSFYNNEISEKSEIFDDQFSVERPDGSNFTLKIRSTKLEDSAMYFCASSETGSGNSPLHFGNGTRLTVT.

The chain uses TRBV24-1 and TRBJ2-7; 7 bases map to TRBD1. V gave up 4 bases and J gave up 2 bases; unmatched junction bases: 10. The CDR3 consists of 16 residues. Per the germline V gene, CDR1 is KGHDR and CDR2 is SFDVKD. CDR3 amino acids: CATSELTGFGAYEQYF. CDR3 DNA: TGTGCCACCAGTGAATTGACAGGGTTCGGGGCCTACGAGCAGTACTTC.

In DNA, the CDR3 is TGTGCCTCCTCCCTGACAGGGGGGAATCAGCCCCAGCATTTT. Amino acids: CASSLTGGNQPQHF. V and J are TRBV19 and TRBJ1-5, with TRBD1 matching 9 bases. The CDR3 has 14 amino acids. Germline CDR1 LNHDA, CDR2 SQIVND (reference sequence). V was pared by 11 bases and J by 4 bases, with 9 bases of the junction left unmatched.